The rows below give T cell receptor beta chains drawn from one sample of a study of blood T cell repertoires in COVID-19. Clones were read by immunoSEQ multiplex PCR, and TCRdb kept only the in-frame ones, dropping some. The sample records more than 150,000 clones, approximately 86% being singletons. The sample consisted of PBMCs or T cells enriched from blood (not recorded which). The receptors derive from a woman in her 30s who had recovered from COVID-19. CDR3s include the opening cysteine and the closing phenylalanine or tryptophan. A D gene is named only where the DNA matches it firmly. The listing skips clone size in some rows; elsewhere it reads once, few, many or a size class.

d_gene	abundance	v_gene	j_gene	CDR3aa	CDR3nt
TRBD1	NA	TRBV11-2	TRBJ1-2	CASSRTGGSGYTF	TGTGCCAGCAGTCGAACAGGGGGTAGCGGCTACACCTTC
TRBD2	NA	TRBV30	TRBJ2-2	CAWSRDYQKNTGELFF	TGTGCCTGGAGTAGGGACTACCAAAAGAACACCGGGGAGCTGTTTTTT
NA	NA	TRBV18	TRBJ2-3	CASSARQIRTDTQYF	TGTGCCAGTTCGGCCCGACAGATTCGCACAGATACGCAGTATTTT
NA	NA	TRBV27	TRBJ2-6	CASSTPSDSGANVLTF	TGTGCCAGCAGTACACCCTCAGACTCTGGGGCCAACGTCCTGACTTTC
NA	NA	TRBV2	TRBJ2-1	CASSPARGHNEQFF	TGTGCCAGCAGTCCGGCCCGCGGCCACAATGAGCAGTTCTTC
TRBD1	NA	TRBV5-1	TRBJ1-1	CASSFDRGNTEAFF	TGCGCCAGCAGCTTCGACAGGGGAAACACTGAAGCTTTCTTT
NA	NA	TRBV19	TRBJ1-5	CATKGGESNQPQHF	TGTGCCACCAAAGGAGGGGAGAGCAATCAGCCCCAGCATTTT
TRBD1	once	TRBV27	TRBJ1-1	CASSPDRAAEAFF	TGTGCCAGCAGTCCCGACAGGGCCGCTGAAGCTTTCTTT
TRBD2	NA	TRBV13	TRBJ2-7	CASSPGTSHKEQYF	TGTGCCAGCAGCCCCGGGACTAGTCACAAGGAGCAGTACTTC
TRBD2	NA	TRBV30	TRBJ2-7	CAWSSLAGHYEQYF	TGTGCCTGGAGTAGCCTAGCGGGCCACTACGAGCAGTACTTC
TRBD2	NA	TRBV30	TRBJ2-1	CAWGRLAGVNYNEQFF	TGTGCCTGGGGGAGACTAGCGGGGGTCAACTACAATGAGCAGTTCTTC
TRBD1	NA	TRBV4-3	TRBJ1-4	CASSQDGTGREKLFF	TGCGCCAGCAGCCAAGACGGGACAGGGCGGGAAAAACTGTTTTTT
NA	NA	TRBV6-5	TRBJ2-1	CASSYSGGSYNEQFF	TGTGCCAGCAGTTACTCTGGCGGTTCCTACAATGAGCAGTTCTTC
NA	NA	TRBV7-9	TRBJ1-1	CASRETGYTEAFF	TGTGCCAGCAGGGAAACAGGGTACACTGAAGCTTTCTTT
NA	NA	TRBV2	TRBJ2-1	CACRSRSYNEQFF	TGTGCCTGCCGGTCGCGCTCCTACAATGAGCAGTTCTTC
NA	NA	TRBV19	TRBJ2-1	CASSQGSLNEQFF	TGTGCCAGTAGTCAGGGCAGCCTCAATGAGCAGTTCTTC
TRBD1	NA	TRBV6-5	TRBJ2-7	CASRNPGQGYEQYF	TGTGCCAGCCGGAATCCGGGACAGGGCTACGAGCAGTACTTC
TRBD2	NA	TRBV5-8	TRBJ2-7	CASIFPEAGRRYEQYF	TGTGCCAGCATCTTCCCTGAAGCGGGAAGACGGTACGAGCAGTACTTC
NA	once	TRBV2	TRBJ1-5	CASSVSGGHISNQPQHF	TGTGCCAGCAGTGTGTCTGGGGGCCACATCAGCAATCAGCCCCAGCATTTT
TRBD2	once	TRBV27	TRBJ2-3	CASSSLTSGIVPDTQYF	TGTGCCAGCAGTTCCCTGACTAGCGGGATAGTACCAGATACGCAGTATTTT
NA	NA	TRBV6-4	TRBJ2-3	CASSDSYGDTQYF	TGTGCCAGCAGTGACTCATACGGGGATACGCAGTATTTT
TRBD1	NA	TRBV27	TRBJ1-2	CASSSATGGGYTF	TGTGCCAGCAGTTCCGCGACAGGGGGCGGCTACACCTTC
TRBD1	NA	TRBV7-2	TRBJ1-5	CASSPRGASNQPQHF	TGTGCCAGCAGCCCCAGGGGGGCAAGCAATCAGCCCCAGCATTTT
NA	NA	TRBV29-1	TRBJ1-1	CSTSDRSRTEAFF	TGCAGCACATCCGACAGGAGCCGGACTGAAGCTTTCTTT
TRBD2	NA	TRBV5-1	TRBJ2-5	CASRPKREDQETQYF	TGCGCCAGCAGACCTAAGCGGGAGGACCAAGAGACCCAGTACTTC
NA	NA	TRBV5-8	TRBJ1-2	CASSFDGYTF	TGTGCCAGCAGCTTCGATGGCTACACCTTC
TRBD2	NA	TRBV11-3	TRBJ2-1	CASSHDSGRAYNEQFF	TGTGCCAGCAGCCATGATAGCGGGAGGGCCTACAATGAGCAGTTCTTC
NA	NA	TRBV19	TRBJ2-6	CASSIITSRSGANVLTF	TGTGCCAGTAGTATCATTACCTCCAGGTCTGGGGCCAACGTCCTGACTTTC
NA	NA	TRBV6-5	TRBJ1-1	CASSYTQRTEAFF	TGTGCCAGCAGTTACACCCAGAGGACTGAAGCTTTCTTT
NA	NA	TRBV3-1/TRBV3-2	TRBJ1-1	CASSQPGRGSTEAFF	TGTGCCAGCAGCCAGCCCGGGAGAGGGAGCACTGAAGCTTTCTTT
NA	NA	TRBV10-3	TRBJ1-1	CAISILGAGNTEAFF	TGTGCCATCAGTATATTGGGGGCGGGCAACACTGAAGCTTTCTTT
NA	NA	TRBV20-1	TRBJ2-5	CSASPGEAQYF	TGCAGTGCAAGCCCGGGGGAGGCCCAGTACTTC
NA	NA	TRBV18	TRBJ2-3	CASSQTGTDTQYF	TGTGCCAGCTCACAGACAGGAACAGATACGCAGTATTTT